One T cell receptor (beta chain) is described in this entry. Its target is unknown. Only in-frame clones appear in the TCRdb table, and some are missing; sequencing was by immunoSEQ multiplex PCR. In the table there are over 30,000 clones, about 88% of which are singletons. This record belongs to a study of T cell responses to AZD1222 COVID-19 vaccine. Study-level points and caveats: No repertoire was sampled before or during the peak T cell response, only after it.

This CDR3 has 14 amino acids. Germline assignment: CDR1 LGHNT and CDR2 FRNRAP. With 7 bases removed from V and 4 bases from J, the gap between germline ends came to 15 bases. The rearrangement joins TRBV12-5 to TRBJ2-3; D tentatively fits TRBD1 or TRBD2 (5 bases each). The starting material was peripheral blood, obtained 28 days after the second dose of the MenACWY control vaccine. The receptor's source is an adult who received the MenACWY meningococcal vaccine as a control. The CDR3 sequence: CASAAWDLADTQYF. The CDR3 DNA reads as TGTGCTAGTGCGGCTTGGGACCTCGCAGATACGCAGTATTTT.